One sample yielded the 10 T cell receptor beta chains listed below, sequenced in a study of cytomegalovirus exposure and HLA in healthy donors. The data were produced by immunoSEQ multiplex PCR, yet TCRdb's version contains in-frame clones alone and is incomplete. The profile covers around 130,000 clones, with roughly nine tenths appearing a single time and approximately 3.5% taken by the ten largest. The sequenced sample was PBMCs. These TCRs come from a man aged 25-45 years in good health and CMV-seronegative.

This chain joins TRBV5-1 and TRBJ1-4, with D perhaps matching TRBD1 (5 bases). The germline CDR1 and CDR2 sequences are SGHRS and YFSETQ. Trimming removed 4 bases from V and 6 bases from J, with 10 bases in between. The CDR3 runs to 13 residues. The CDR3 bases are TGCGCCAGCAGCAAGGACACTGATGAAAAACTGTTTTTT. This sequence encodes CASSKDTDEKLFF.

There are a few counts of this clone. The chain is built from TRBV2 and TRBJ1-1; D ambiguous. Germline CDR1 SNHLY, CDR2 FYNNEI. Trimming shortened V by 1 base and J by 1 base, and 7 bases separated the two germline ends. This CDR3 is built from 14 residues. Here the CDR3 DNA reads TGTGCCAGCAGTGAAGGACATTGGAACACTGAAGCTTTCTTT. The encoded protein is CASSEGHWNTEAFF.

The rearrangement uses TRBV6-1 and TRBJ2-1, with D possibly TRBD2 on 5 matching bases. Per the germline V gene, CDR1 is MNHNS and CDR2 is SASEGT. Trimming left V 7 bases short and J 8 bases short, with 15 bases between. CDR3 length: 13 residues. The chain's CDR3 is CASTLGGLDEQFF. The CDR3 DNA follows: TGTGCCAGCACCCTAGGCGGGTTGGATGAGCAGTTCTTC.

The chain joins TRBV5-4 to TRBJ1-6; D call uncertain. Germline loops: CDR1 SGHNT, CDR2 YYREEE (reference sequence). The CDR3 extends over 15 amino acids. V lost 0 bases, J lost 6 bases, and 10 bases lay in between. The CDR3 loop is CASSLGGPINSPLHF. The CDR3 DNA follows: TGTGCCAGCAGCTTGGGCGGGCCGATTAATTCACCCCTCCACTTT.

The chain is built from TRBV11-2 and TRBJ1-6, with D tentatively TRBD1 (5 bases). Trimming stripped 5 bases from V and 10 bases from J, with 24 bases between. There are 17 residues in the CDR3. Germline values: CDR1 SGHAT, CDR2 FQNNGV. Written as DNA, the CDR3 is TGTGCCAGCAGCCCCAGGACCCTCCTACAGGCCAACTCACCCCTCCACTTT. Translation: CASSPRTLLQANSPLHF.

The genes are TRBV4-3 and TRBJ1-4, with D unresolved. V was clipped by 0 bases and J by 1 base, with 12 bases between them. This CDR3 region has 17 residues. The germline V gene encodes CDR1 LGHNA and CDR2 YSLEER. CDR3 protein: CASSQDHQRGTNEKLFF. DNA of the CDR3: TGCGCCAGCAGCCAAGATCACCAGCGCGGAACTAATGAAAAACTGTTTTTT.

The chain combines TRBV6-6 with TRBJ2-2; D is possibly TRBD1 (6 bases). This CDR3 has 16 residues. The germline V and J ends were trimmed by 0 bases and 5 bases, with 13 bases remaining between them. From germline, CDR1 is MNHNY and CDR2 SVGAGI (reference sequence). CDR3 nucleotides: TGTGCCAGCAGTTACTCGTGGCAGGGGAGAACCGGGGAGCTGTTTTTT. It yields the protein CASSYSWQGRTGELFF.

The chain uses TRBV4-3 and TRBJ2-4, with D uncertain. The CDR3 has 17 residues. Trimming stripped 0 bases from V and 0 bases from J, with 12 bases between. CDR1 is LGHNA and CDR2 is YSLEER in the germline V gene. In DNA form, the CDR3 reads TGCGCCAGCAGCCAAGATCTAGGCGTACAAGCCAAAAACATTCAGTACTTC. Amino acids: CASSQDLGVQAKNIQYF.

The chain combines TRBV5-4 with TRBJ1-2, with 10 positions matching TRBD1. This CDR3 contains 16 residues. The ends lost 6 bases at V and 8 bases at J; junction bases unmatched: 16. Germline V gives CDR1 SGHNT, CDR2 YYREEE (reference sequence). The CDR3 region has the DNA TGTGCCAGCATCGATACTGACAGGGGGCAATCGGGAGGCTACACCTTC. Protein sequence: CASIDTDRGQSGGYTF.

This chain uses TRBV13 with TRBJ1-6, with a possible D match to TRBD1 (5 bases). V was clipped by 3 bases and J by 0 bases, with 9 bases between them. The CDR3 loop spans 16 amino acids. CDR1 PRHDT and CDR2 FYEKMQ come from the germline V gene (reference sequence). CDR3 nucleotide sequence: TGTGCCAGCAGCTTGTCAGGACACTCCTATAATTCACCCCTCCACTTT. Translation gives CASSLSGHSYNSPLHF.